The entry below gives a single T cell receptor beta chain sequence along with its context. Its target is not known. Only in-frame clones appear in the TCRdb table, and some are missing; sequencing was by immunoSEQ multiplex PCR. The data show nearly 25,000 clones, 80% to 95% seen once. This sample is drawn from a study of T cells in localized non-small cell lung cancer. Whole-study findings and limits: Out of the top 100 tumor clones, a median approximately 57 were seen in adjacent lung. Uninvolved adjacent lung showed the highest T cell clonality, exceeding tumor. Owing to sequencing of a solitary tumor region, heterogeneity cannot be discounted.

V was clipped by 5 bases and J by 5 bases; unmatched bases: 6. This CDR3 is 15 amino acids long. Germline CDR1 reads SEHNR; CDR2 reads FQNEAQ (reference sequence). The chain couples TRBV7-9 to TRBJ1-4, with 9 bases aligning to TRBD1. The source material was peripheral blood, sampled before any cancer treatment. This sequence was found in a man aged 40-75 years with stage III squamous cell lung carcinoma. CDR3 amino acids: CASSPQTGGNEKLFF. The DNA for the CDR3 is TGTGCCAGCAGCCCCCAGACAGGGGGAAATGAAAAACTGTTTTTT.